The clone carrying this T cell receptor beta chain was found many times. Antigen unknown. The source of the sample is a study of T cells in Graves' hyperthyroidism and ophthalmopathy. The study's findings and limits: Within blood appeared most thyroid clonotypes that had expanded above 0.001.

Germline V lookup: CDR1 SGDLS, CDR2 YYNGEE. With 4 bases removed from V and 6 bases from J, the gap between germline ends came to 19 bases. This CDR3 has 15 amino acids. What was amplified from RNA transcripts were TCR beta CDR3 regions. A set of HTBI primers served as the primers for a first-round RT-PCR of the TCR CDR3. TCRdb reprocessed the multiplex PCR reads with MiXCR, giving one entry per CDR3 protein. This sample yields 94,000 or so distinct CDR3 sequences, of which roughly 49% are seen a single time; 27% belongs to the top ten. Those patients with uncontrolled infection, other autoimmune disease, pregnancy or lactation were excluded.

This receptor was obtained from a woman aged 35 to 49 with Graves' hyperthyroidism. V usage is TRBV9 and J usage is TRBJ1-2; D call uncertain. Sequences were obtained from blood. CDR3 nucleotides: TGTGCCAGCAGCCCTTCGGCCGGGCCTCGCCATGGCTACACCTTC. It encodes CASSPSAGPRHGYTF. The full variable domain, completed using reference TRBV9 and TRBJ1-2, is DSGVTQTPKHLITATGQRVTLRCSPRSGDLSVYWYQQSLDQGLQFLIQYYNGEERAKGNILERFSAQQFPDLHSELNLSSLELGDSALYFCASSPSAGPRHGYTFGSGTRLTVV.